These 12 T cell receptor beta chains originate from one sample sequenced in a study of T cell changes during pregnancy in multiple sclerosis. Generated by immunoSEQ multiplex PCR, the TCRdb table keeps only in-frame clones and is missing some. The table lists 70,000 to 75,000 clones, approximately 86% of them singletons. The specimen was peripheral blood, collected before pregnancy. All receptors derive from a female donor with multiple sclerosis, enrolled in a pregnancy study.

The chain links TRBV30 to TRBJ2-7; TRBD1 matches 8 bases. CDR1 is GTSNPN, CDR2 SVGIG, per germline (reference sequence). This CDR3 region has 16 residues. V was pared by 2 bases and J by 3 bases, with 12 bases of the junction left unmatched. The CDR3 protein is CAWSQGAAPAGYEQYF. For the CDR3, the DNA is TGTGCCTGGAGTCAGGGGGCGGCCCCCGCCGGCTACGAGCAGTACTTC.

Comments on this clone: Relative to the germline gene, one junction end is altered; a read error may explain this. J is TRBJ1-2 and V is TRBV9; 7 nucleotides align to TRBD1. CDR3 size: 15 residues. Germline V gene data show CDR1 as SGDLS and CDR2 as YYNGEE. The CDR3: CASSVGNLWTGEAAF. The CDR3, as DNA: TGTGCCAGCAGCGTAGGTAATTTGTGGACAGGAGAGGCTGCCTTC.

This chain uses TRBV4-3 with TRBJ1-2; D gene unclear. Germline V gene sequence: CDR1 LGHNA, CDR2 YSLEER. V was pared by 0 bases and J by 4 bases, with 18 bases between. The CDR3 is 17 amino acids. The CDR3 DNA follows: TGCGCCAGCAGCCAAGATCGGAGGGTTGGGGAAACCTATGGCTACACCTTC. This gives the protein CASSQDRRVGETYGYTF.

This sequence joins TRBV9 and TRBJ2-2; D not certain. This CDR3 has 17 residues. Germline values: CDR1 SGDLS, CDR2 YYNGEE. The germline V and J ends were trimmed by 0 bases and 0 bases, with 12 bases remaining between them. The CDR3 region is CASSVVYEASNTGELFF. CDR3 DNA: TGTGCCAGCAGCGTAGTTTACGAGGCCTCGAACACCGGGGAGCTGTTTTTT.

This clone was detected only once. V and J are TRBV5-4 and TRBJ1-1; possibly TRBD1 for D (5 bases). Per the germline V gene, CDR1 is SGHNT and CDR2 is YYREEE (reference sequence). There are 15 residues in the CDR3. The germline V and J ends were trimmed by 0 bases and 7 bases, with 16 bases remaining between them. The CDR3 sequence is CASSLGSGDPNEAFF. The CDR3 DNA follows: TGTGCCAGCAGCTTGGGTTCGGGGGACCCAAATGAAGCTTTCTTT.

The chain uses TRBV6-1 and TRBJ1-2; no firm D call. Trimming shortened V by 3 bases and J by 2 bases, and 13 bases separated the two germline ends. This CDR3 contains 15 residues. Germline lookup yields CDR1 MNHNS and CDR2 SASEGT. The DNA of the CDR3 is TGTGCCAGCAGTGATCCGTTCAGAACGAACTATGGCTACACCTTC. Residues: CASSDPFRTNYGYTF.

This clone appeared a few times. The V gene is TRBV5-8, the J gene TRBJ1-5; D unresolved. In germline, CDR1 is SGHTS, CDR2 YDEGEE. This CDR3 has 13 amino acids. The V and J ends lost 2 bases and 4 bases respectively, with 7 bases between them. The CDR3, as DNA: TGTGCCAGCAGCTTCGGACTGAATCAGCCCCAGCATTTT. Protein product: CASSFGLNQPQHF.

This clone was recorded only once. The chain couples TRBV6-5 to TRBJ1-2, with a tentative D call TRBD1 (5 bases). The CDR3 is 16 amino acids. V gave up 0 bases and J gave up 4 bases, with 15 bases separating them. CDR1 MNHEY and CDR2 SVGAGI come from the germline V gene. The CDR3 DNA sequence: TGTGCCAGCAGTTACTCGTTTTCCAGGGAGGGCTATGGCTACACCTTC. It is translated as CASSYSFSREGYGYTF.

This sequence joins TRBV27 and TRBJ2-5, with D perhaps TRBD2 (5 bases). The CDR3 length is 15 residues. CDR1 and CDR2 (germline): MNHEY, SMNVEV (reference sequence). V lost 0 bases, J lost 0 bases, and 8 bases lay in between. The CDR3 DNA sequence: TGTGCCAGCAGTTTATCGCCGGGGAACCAAGAGACCCAGTACTTC. Protein: CASSLSPGNQETQYF.

This sequence joins TRBV2 and TRBJ2-7; 10 nucleotides align to TRBD1. J gave up 2 bases and V 11 bases, and 9 bases lay outside the gene matches. The CDR3 spans 14 residues. Germline CDR1 reads SNHLY; CDR2 reads FYNNEI. The CDR3 sequence: CAGGGQGPPYEQYF. The CDR3 DNA is TGTGCCGGGGGGGGACAGGGGCCGCCCTACGAGCAGTACTTC. Full variable domain (rest looked up from reference TRBV2 and TRBJ2-7): EPEVTQTPSHQVTQMGQEVILRCVPISNHLYFYWYRQILGQKVEFLVSFYNNEISEKSEIFDDQFSVERPDGSNFTLKIRSTKLEDSAMYFCAGGGQGPPYEQYFGPGTRLTVT.

The chain uses TRBV30 and TRBJ2-5; D possibly corresponds to TRBD1 (6 bases). The J call is in doubt because the DNA end fits TRBJ2-7 better. The length of the CDR3 is 14 residues. The germline CDR1 and CDR2 sequences are GTSNPN and SVGIG (reference sequence). The CDR3 loop is CAWSVDSVGYEQYF. In nucleotides, the CDR3 is TGTGCCTGGAGTGTGGACAGCGTCGGCTACGAGCAGTACTTC.

The chain joins TRBV7-8 to TRBJ2-7; D perhaps matches TRBD2 (6 bases). Germline V gene lookup returns CDR1 SGHVS and CDR2 FQNEAQ. V lost 5 bases and J lost 0, with 11 bases in between. CDR3 size: 14 residues. CDR3 coding DNA: TGTGCCAGCAGCCCAGCGGGTGTCTCCTACGAGCAGTACTTC. Translation gives CASSPAGVSYEQYF.